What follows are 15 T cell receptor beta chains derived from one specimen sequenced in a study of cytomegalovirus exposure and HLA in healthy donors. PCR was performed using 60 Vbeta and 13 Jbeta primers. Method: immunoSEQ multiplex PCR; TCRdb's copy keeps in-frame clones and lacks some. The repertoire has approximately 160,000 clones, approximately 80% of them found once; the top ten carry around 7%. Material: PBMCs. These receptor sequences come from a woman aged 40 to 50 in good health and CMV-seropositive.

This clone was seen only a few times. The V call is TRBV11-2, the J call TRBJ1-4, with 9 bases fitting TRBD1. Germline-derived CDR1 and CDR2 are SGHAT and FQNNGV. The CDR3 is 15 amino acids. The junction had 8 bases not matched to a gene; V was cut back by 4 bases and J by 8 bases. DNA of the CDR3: TGTGCCAGCAGCTCAATACGGACAGGGGAGGAAAAACTGTTTTTT. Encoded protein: CASSSIRTGEEKLFF.

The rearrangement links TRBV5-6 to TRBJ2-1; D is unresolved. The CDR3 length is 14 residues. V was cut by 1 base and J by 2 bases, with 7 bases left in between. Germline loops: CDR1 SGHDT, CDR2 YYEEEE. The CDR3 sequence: CASSLTAPYNEQFF. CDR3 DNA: TGTGCCAGCAGCTTGACTGCCCCCTACAATGAGCAGTTCTTC.

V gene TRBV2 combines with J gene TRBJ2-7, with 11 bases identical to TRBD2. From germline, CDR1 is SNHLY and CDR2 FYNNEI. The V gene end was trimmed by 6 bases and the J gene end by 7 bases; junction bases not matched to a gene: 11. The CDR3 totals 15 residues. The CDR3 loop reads CASRGILAGGGEQYF. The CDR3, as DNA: TGTGCCAGCAGGGGGATTCTAGCGGGGGGCGGTGAGCAGTACTTC.

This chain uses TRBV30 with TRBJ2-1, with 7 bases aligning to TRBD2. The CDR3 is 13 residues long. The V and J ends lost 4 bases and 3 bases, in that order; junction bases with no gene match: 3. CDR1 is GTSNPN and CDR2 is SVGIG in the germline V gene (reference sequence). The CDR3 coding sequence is TGTGCCTGGACACTAGCGCGCTACAATGAGCAGTTCTTC. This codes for CAWTLARYNEQFF.

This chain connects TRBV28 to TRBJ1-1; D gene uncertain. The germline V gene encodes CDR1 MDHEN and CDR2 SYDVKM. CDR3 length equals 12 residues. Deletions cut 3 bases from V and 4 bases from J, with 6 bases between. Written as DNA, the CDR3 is TGTGCCAGCAGTTTCTCCTCCACTGAAGCTTTCTTT. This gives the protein CASSFSSTEAFF.

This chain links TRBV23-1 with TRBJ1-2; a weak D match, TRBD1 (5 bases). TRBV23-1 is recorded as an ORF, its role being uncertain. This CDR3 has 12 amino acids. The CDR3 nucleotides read TGCGCGGGGGGAACAAGACACTATGGCTACACCTTC. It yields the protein CAGGTRHYGYTF.

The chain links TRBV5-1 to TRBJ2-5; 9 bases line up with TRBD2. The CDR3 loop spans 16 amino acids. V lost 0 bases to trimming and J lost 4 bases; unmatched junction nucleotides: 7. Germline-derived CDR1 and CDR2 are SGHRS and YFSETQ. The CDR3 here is CASSLDPRGGVETQYF. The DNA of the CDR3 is TGCGCCAGCAGCTTGGATCCGCGGGGGGGCGTAGAGACCCAGTACTTC.

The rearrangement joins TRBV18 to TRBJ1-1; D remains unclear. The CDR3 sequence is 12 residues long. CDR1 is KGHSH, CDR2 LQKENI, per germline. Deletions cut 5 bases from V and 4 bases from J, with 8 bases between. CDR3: CASSTGSTEAFF. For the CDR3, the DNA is TGTGCCAGCTCAACGGGATCCACTGAAGCTTTCTTT.

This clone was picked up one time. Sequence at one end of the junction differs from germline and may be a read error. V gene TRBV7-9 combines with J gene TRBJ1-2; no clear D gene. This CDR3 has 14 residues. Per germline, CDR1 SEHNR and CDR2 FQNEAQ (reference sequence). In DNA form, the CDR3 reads TGTTCCAGCAGTCGGGTCGGAGGGAACTATGGCTACACCTTC. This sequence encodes CSSSRVGGNYGYTF.

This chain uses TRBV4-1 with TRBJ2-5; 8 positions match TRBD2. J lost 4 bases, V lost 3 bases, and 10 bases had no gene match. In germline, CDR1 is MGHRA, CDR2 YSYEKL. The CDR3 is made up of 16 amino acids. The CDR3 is CASSHGSSGGAETQYF. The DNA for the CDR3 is TGCGCCAGCAGCCATGGGTCCAGCGGGGGTGCAGAGACCCAGTACTTC.

The CDR3 reads CASSSMTGGVKETQYF. The CDR3 DNA is TGTGCCAGCAGTTCGATGACCGGGGGGGTGAAAGAGACCCAGTACTTC. The rearrangement joins TRBV6-5 to TRBJ2-5; 8 bases fit TRBD2. Germline lookup yields CDR1 MNHEY and CDR2 SVGAGI. J was trimmed by 3 bases and V by 4 bases; bases with no gene match: 10. The CDR3 totals 16 residues.

The CDR3 region has the DNA TGTGCCAGCAGCTTATGGACAGGGTTTTTGGCAGATACGCAGTATTTT. This codes for CASSLWTGFLADTQYF. This chain joins TRBV7-2 and TRBJ2-3, with 8 bases matching TRBD1. The CDR3 length is 16 residues. Germline V gene sequence: CDR1 SGHTA, CDR2 FQGNSA. V was pared by 2 bases and J by 4 bases, with 8 bases of the junction left unmatched.

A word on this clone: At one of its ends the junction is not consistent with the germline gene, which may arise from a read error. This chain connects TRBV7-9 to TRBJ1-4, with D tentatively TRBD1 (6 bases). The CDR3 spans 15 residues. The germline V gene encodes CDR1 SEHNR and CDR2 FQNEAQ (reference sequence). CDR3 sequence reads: CSSSNRDNSNEKLFF. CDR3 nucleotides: TGTTCCAGCAGCAACCGGGACAACTCTAATGAAAAACTGTTTTTT.

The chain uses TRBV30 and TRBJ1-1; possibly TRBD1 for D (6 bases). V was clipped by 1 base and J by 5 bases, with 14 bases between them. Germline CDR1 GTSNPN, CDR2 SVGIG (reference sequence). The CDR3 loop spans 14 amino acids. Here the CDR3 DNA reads TGTGCCTGGAGTGATTTGGACAGAAATACTGAAGCTTTCTTT. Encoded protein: CAWSDLDRNTEAFF.

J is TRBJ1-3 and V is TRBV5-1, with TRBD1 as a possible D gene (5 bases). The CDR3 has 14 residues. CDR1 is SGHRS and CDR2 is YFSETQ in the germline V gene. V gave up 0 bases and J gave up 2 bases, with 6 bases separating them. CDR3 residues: CASSLGTTGNTIYF. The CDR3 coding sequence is TGCGCCAGCAGCTTGGGGACAACTGGAAACACCATATATTTT. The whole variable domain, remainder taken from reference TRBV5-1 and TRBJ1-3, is KAGVTQTPRYLIKTRGQQVTLSCSPISGHRSVSWYQQTPGQGLQFLFEYFSETQRNKGNFPGRFSGRQFSNSRSEMNVSTLELGDSALYLCASSLGTTGNTIYFGEGSWLTVV.